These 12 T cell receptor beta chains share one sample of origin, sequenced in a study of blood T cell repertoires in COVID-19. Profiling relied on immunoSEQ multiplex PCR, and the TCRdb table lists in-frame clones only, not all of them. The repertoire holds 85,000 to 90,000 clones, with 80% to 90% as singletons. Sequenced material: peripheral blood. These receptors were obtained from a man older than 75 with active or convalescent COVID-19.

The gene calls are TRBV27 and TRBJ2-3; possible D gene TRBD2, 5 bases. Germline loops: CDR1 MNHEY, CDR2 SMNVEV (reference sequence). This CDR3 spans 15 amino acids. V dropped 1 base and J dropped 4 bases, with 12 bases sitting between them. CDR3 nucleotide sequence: TGTGCCAGCAGTTTATACGGCGGGTACGCAGATACGCAGTATTTT. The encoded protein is CASSLYGGYADTQYF.

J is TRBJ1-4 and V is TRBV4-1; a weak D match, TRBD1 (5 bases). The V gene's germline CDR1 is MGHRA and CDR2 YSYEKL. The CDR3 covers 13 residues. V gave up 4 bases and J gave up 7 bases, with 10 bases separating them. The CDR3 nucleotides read TGCGCCAGCAGCCCTCAGGGCGCTGAAAAACTGTTTTTT. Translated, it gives CASSPQGAEKLFF.

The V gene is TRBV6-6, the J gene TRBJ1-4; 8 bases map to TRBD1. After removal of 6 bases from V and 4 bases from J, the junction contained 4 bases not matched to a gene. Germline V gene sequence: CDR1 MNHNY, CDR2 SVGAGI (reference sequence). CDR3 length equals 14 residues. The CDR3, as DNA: TGTGCCAGCAGCAGACAGGGGAGTAATGAAAAACTGTTTTTT. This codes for CASSRQGSNEKLFF.

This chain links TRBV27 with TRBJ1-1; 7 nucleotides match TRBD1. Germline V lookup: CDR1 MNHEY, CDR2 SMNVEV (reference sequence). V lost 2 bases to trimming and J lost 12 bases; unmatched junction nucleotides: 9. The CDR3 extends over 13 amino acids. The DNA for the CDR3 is TGTGCCAGCAGTTTACACAGGGGCTTCGAGTCTTTCTTT. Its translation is CASSLHRGFESFF.

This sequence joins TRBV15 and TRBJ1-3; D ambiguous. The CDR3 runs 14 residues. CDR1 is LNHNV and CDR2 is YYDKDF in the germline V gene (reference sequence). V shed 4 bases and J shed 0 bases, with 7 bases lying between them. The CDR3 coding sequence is TGTGCCACCAGCATACAGAGCTCTGGAAACACCATATATTTT. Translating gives CATSIQSSGNTIYF.

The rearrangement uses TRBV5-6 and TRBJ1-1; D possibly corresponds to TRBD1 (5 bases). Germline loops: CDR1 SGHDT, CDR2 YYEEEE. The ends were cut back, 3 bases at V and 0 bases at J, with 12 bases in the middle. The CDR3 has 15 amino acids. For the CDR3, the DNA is TGTGCCAGCAGCTCGCCGACAGATATGAACACTGAAGCTTTCTTT. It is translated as CASSSPTDMNTEAFF.

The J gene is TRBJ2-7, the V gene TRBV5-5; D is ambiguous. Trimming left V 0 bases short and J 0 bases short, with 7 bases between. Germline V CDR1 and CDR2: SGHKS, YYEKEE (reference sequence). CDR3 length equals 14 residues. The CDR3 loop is CASSLAVLSYEQYF. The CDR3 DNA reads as TGTGCCAGCAGCTTGGCGGTACTCTCCTACGAGCAGTACTTC.

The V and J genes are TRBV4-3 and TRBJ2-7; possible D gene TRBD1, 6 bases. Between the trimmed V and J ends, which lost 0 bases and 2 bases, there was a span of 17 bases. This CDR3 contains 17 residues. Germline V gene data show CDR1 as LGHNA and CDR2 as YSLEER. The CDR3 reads CASSQDGSRGGPYEQYF. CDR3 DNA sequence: TGCGCCAGCAGCCAAGATGGGAGCAGGGGCGGCCCCTACGAGCAGTACTTC.

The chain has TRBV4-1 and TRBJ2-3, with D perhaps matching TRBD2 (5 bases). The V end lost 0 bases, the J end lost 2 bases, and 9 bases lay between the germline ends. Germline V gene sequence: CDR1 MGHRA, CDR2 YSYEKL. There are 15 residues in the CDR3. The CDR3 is CASSQDQRPTDTQYF. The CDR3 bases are TGCGCCAGCAGCCAAGATCAGCGGCCCACAGATACGCAGTATTTT.

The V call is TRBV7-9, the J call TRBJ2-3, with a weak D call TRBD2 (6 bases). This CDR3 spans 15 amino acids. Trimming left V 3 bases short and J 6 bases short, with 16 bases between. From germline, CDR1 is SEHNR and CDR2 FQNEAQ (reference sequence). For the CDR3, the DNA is TGTGCCAGCAGCTTCCCGATGCCTAGCGAGGATACGCAGTATTTT. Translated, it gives CASSFPMPSEDTQYF.

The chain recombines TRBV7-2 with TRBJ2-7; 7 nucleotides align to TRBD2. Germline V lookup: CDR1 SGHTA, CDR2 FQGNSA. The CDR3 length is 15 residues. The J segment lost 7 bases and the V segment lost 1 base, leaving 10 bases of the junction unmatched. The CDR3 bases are TGTGCCAGCAGCTTAGACCCTAGCGGAGGCCTGGAGCAGTACTTC. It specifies CASSLDPSGGLEQYF. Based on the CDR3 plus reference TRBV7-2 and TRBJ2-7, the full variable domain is GAGVSQSPSNKVTEKGKDVELRCDPISGHTALYWYRQSLGQGLEFLIYFQGNSAPDKSGLPSDRFSAERTGGSVSTLTIQRTQQEDSAVYLCASSLDPSGGLEQYFGPGTRLTVT.

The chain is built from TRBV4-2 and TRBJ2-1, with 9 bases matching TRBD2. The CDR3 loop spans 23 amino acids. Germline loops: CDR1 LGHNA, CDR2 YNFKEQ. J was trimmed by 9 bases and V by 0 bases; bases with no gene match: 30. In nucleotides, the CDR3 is TGTGCCAGCAGCCAAGAATCCTACTACCCCGGGACGGCGGGAGGGCCGAGATCTAGTGAGCAGTTCTTC. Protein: CASSQESYYPGTAGGPRSSEQFF.